Listed below are T cell receptor beta chains from one sample, sequenced in a study of cytomegalovirus exposure and HLA in healthy donors. Using immunoSEQ multiplex PCR, the repertoire was profiled, and TCRdb retains in-frame clones only, with some absent. The sample includes about 160,000 clones, 60% to 80% of them seen just once. Sequencing input: PBMCs. The receptors derive from a man between 18 and 35 years old in good health and CMV-seropositive. The conserved cysteine and the conserved F or W are not part of the CDR3 here. D genes are given only for firm matches.

d_call v_call cdr3_aa
. TRBV6-4 ASRRDRGYEQF
. TRBV18 ASSPQADNQPQH
. TRBV6-1 ASSEPRGMGYGYT
. TRBV27 ASSFIVSNLVRNEQF
TRBD2 TRBV10-3 AAGAGGTDTQY
. TRBV14 ASSPQMTGAKNIQY
TRBD1 TRBV18 ASSPPGQGAPSTDTQY
. TRBV4-2 ASSQAQQGTGELF
. TRBV18 ASSPYQGEPYNSPLH
. TRBV27 ASSRWEQDGELF
. TRBV19 ATAPGGRSYEQY
TRBD1 TRBV6-6 ASREDRGQGQPQH
TRBD1 TRBV5-8 ASSDTGGYGYT
TRBD1 TRBV13 ASSLMTGGAFTEAF
TRBD1 TRBV6-5 ASSYPGQGRGYT
TRBD1 TRBV5-1 ASSLNRQGNSPLH
. TRBV19 ASSIVQGPPF
. TRBV27 ASSLVAARNSPLH
TRBD2 TRBV9 ASSVEPRGYTDTQY
TRBD1 TRBV11-2 ASSFRGRGEAQY
. TRBV27 ASSSPSRRVTDTQY
TRBD2 TRBV19 ASRPSGRTSGQF
. TRBV6-1 ASSLRGTETYEQY
TRBD1 TRBV15 ATSSTGGWNYEQY
TRBD1 TRBV7-2 ASNFGQGVREQF
TRBD1 TRBV6-6 ASSQLGTGTEAF
. TRBV7-9 ASSETGSSYEQY
. TRBV15 ATSRDASSSREF
TRBD1 TRBV2 ASSPLRKGTGTNNYNEQF
. TRBV15 ATSRDEGRPKIYEQY
TRBD2 TRBV10-3 AISELAGLGADTQY
. TRBV9 ASSPDPHQGYGYT
TRBD1 TRBV6-4 ARNGTQERTGADENTEAF
. TRBV4-2 ASSQVREQF
. TRBV10-3 AISLRRQENTGELF
. TRBV18 ASSSDDFGESY
. TRBV6-5 ASRSTGQIYEQY
TRBD1 TRBV5-1 ASSFGTDNEKLF
TRBD1 TRBV20-1 RTGEPQH
. TRBV20-1 SAKHRDEQY
TRBD2 TRBV7-9 ASRDGTSGPHTGELF
TRBD1 TRBV9 ASSVLQGASGYT
. TRBV6-6 ASMRTASGYT
. TRBV5-1 ASSPGGGNNSPLH
. TRBV7-2 ASSLNGLSNEKLF
. TRBV18 ASSLRQDGELF
TRBD1 TRBV7-9 SSSLGVGQGPNYGYT
. TRBV2 ASTGQNNQPQH
. TRBV18 ASSPTLSGSYNEQF
. TRBV5-4 ASSLSGQPQH
TRBD1 TRBV4-1 ASSPDRDRGNTIY
. TRBV6-6 ASSPRDSSYEQY
. TRBV5-1 ASSRQVSSYNEQF
TRBD2 TRBV29-1 SVENQREWVDTQY
. TRBV30 AWAERDTEAF
. TRBV10-3 AISRGMGTDTQY
. TRBV27 ASSLDGEISGYT
TRBD2 TRBV30 AWSAWGGEQF
. TRBV5-5 ASSLEVFSVSGEQY
. TRBV7-3 ASSIGTPNTGELF